This TCR beta chain was found in a study of early T cells in non-severe SARS-CoV-2 infection. Overall study context: Sequencing targeted bulk RNA from unsorted whole blood, leaving chains unpaired. Study results and caveats: Anti-spike CD8 responses were favored by VDJdb matching, which missed private and CD4 specificities.

This clonotype was counted a few times. Antigen specificity is unknown. cDNA molecules, individually, were tagged with unique molecular identifiers. TCRdb passed the 5' RACE reads through MiXCR, listing each CDR3 protein once. Of fewer than 120,000 distinct CDR3 sequences in the sample, around 12% were seen once. The material was whole blood, obtained at baseline. The receptor was derived from an adult who was a healthcare worker with PCR-confirmed SARS-CoV-2 infection or an uninfected control (not recorded which).

CDR3 protein: CASSLDPGRGKGYTF. The CDR3 DNA is TGCGCCAGCAGCTTGGATCCAGGCCGGGGAAAGGGCTACACCTTC. The chain joins TRBV5-1 to TRBJ1-2, with D uncertain. Trimming stripped 0 bases from V and 8 bases from J, with 17 bases between. Germline lookup yields CDR1 SGHRS and CDR2 YFSETQ. The CDR3 is 15 residues long.